This TCR beta chain comes out of a study of T cells in tuberculosis. Background on the study: A South African cohort included IGRA-negative adolescents, latently infected IGRA-positive adolescents and adults with active tuberculosis.

The data were produced by immunoSEQ multiplex PCR, yet TCRdb's version contains in-frame clones alone and is incomplete. The sample has about 43,000 clones; 94% are singletons. As regards this clone: The antigen remains unidentified.

General study points: Shorter CDR3-alpha in active tuberculosis partly drove smaller distances.

Adolescents were screened for latent TB by skin test and IGRA. The CDR3 spans 13 residues. V shed 8 bases and J shed 2 bases, with 13 bases lying between them. The germline V gene has CDR1 MNHEY and CDR2 SMNVEV (reference sequence). The J gene is TRBJ2-7, the V gene TRBV27, with TRBD2 as a possible D gene (6 bases). This clonotype originated in a donor aged 10-29 years with latent tuberculosis or without tuberculosis infection. Some clones in this sample may be carry-over from other donors' samples. The sample comprised PBMCs. This chain's CDR3 is CASGIGRAYEQYF. In DNA form, the CDR3 reads TGTGCCAGCGGCATCGGGAGAGCCTACGAGCAGTACTTC.